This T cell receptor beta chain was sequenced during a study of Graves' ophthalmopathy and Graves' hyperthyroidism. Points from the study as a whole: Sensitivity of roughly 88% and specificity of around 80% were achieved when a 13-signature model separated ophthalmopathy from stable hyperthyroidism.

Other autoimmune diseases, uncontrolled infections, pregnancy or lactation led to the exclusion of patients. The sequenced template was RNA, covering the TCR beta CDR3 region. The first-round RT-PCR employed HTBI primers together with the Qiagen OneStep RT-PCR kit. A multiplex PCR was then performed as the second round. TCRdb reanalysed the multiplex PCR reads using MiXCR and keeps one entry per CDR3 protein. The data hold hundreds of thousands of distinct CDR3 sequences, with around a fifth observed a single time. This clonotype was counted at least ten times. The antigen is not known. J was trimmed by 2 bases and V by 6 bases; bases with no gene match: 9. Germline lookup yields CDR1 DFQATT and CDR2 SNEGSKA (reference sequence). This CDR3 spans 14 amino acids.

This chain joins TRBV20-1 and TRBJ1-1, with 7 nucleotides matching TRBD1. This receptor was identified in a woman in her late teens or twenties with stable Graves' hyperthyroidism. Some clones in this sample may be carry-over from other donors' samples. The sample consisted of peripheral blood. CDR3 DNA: TGCAGTGCATTCCCTGGGGACAGCAACACTGAAGCTTTCTTT. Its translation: CSAFPGDSNTEAFF.